This T cell receptor (beta chain) emerged from a study of shared clonotypes between healthy human individuals. At the level of the study: Each donor had three CD4 naive, three CD4 memory, two CD8 naive and one CD8 memory plate.

Of note for this clone: Its antigen remains unknown.

Clones were read by immunoSEQ multiplex PCR, and TCRdb kept only the in-frame ones, dropping some. The data show about 2.1 million clones, roughly 95% seen once. The CDR3 has 14 residues. CDR1 and CDR2 (germline): SQVTM, ANQGSEA. V lost 3 bases and J lost 2, with 12 bases in between. Cells designated naive CD8 were CD45RO-negative and were positively selected for CCR7, with terminally differentiated effector memory CD45RA+ cells excluded. Findings of the study overall: Shared clonotypes across all four donors exceeded non-shared ones in generation probability. Sharing across a handful of donors was seen in 4.5% to 5.5% of naive CD4 clonotypes. An anticipated effect of sequencing depth on clonotype sharing among donors was recognized.

The sequenced sample was naive CD8+ T cells from PBMCs. The chain has TRBV29-1 and TRBJ2-3; D is perhaps TRBD1 (6 bases). The sequence was obtained from a man aged 18 to 29 in good health. Some clones in this sample may be carry-over from other donors' samples. CDR3: CSVDRGSVTDTQYF. Written as DNA, the CDR3 is TGCAGCGTTGATAGGGGGTCGGTCACAGATACGCAGTATTTT.